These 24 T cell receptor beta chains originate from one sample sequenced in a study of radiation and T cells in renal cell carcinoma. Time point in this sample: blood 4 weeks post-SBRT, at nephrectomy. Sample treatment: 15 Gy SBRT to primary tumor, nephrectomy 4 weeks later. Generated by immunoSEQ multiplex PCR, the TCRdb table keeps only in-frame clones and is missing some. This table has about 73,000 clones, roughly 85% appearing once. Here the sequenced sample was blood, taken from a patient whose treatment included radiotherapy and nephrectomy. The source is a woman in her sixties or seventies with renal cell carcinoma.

Here the CDR3 reads CASTQGGDTEAFF. CDR3 bases: TGTGCCAGCACCCAAGGAGGGGACACTGAAGCTTTCTTT. The chain has TRBV6-5 and TRBJ1-1, with a weak D call TRBD1 (5 bases). Germline V lookup: CDR1 MNHEY, CDR2 SVGAGI. The germline V and J ends were trimmed by 7 bases and 3 bases, with 12 bases remaining between them. This CDR3 comprises 13 residues.

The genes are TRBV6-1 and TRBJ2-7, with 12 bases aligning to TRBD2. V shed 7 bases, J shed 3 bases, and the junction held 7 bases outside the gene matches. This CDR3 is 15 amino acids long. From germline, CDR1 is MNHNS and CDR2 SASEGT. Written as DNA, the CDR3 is TGTGCCAGCACTCGGACTAGCGGGGTCAACTACGAGCAGTACTTC. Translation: CASTRTSGVNYEQYF.

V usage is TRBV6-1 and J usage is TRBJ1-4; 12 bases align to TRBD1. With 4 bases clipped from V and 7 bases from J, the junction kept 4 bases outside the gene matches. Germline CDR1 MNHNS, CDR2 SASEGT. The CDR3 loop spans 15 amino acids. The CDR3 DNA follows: TGTGCCAGCAGTGGCGGGACAGGGGGCGGTGAAAAACTGTTTTTT. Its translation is CASSGGTGGGEKLFF.

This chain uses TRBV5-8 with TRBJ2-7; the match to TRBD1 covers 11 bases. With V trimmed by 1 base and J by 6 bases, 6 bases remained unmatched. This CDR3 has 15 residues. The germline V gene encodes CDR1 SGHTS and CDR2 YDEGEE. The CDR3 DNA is TGTGCCAGCAGCTTGCGGACAGGGGGCCAGGCCGAGCAGTACTTC. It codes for CASSLRTGGQAEQYF.

CDR3 DNA sequence: TGTGCCAGCAGCTCCACATCAGGGGTAACTGAAGCTTTCTTT. Protein: CASSSTSGVTEAFF. This chain joins TRBV28 and TRBJ1-1, with D possibly TRBD1 on 6 matching bases. Trimming stripped 6 bases from V and 5 bases from J, with 16 bases between. CDR1 is MDHEN and CDR2 is SYDVKM in the germline V gene. The CDR3 runs 14 residues.

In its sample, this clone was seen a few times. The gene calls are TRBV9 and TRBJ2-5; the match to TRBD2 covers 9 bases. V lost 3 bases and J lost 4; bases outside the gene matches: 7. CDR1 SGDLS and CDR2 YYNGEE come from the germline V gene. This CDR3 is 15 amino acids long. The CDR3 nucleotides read TGTGCCAGCAGCGGTCCGCTAGCGGGGTCAGAGACCCAGTACTTC. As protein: CASSGPLAGSETQYF. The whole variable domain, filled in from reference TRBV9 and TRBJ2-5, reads DSGVTQTPKHLITATGQRVTLRCSPRSGDLSVYWYQQSLDQGLQFLIQYYNGEERAKGNILERFSAQQFPDLHSELNLSSLELGDSALYFCASSGPLAGSETQYFGPGTRLLVL.

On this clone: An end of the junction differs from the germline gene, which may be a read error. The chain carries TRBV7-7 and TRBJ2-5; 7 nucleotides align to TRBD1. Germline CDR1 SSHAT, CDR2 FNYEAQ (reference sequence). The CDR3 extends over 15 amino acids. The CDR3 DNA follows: TGTGCTAGCAGCTTTAGGGACAGCACGTGGGAGACCCAGTACTTC. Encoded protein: CASSFRDSTWETQYF.

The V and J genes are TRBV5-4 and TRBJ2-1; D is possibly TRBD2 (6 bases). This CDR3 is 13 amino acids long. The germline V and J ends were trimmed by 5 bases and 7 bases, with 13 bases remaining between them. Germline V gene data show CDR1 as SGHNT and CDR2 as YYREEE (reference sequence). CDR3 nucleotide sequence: TGTGCCAGCAGTCCCCCACGGGGGAATGAGCAGTTCTTC. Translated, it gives CASSPPRGNEQFF. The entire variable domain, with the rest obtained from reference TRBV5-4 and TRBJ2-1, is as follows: ETGVTQSPTHLIKTRGQQVTLRCSSQSGHNTVSWYQQALGQGPQFIFQYYREEENGRGNFPPRFSGLQFPNYSSELNVNALELDDSALYLCASSPPRGNEQFFGPGTRLTVL.

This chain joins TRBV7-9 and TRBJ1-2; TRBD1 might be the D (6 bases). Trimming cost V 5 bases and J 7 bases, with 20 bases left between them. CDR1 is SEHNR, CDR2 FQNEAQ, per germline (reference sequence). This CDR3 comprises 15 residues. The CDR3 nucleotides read TGTGCCAGCAGCCAACCGGGGACACGGGGGATTGGCTACACCTTC. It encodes CASSQPGTRGIGYTF.

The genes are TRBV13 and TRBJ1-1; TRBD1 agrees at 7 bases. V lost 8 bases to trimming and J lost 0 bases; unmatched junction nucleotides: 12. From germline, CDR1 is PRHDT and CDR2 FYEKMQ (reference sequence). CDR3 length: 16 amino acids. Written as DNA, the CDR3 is TGTGCCAGCGGCAATAGGTGGACAGGAATGAACACTGAAGCTTTCTTT. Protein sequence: CASGNRWTGMNTEAFF.

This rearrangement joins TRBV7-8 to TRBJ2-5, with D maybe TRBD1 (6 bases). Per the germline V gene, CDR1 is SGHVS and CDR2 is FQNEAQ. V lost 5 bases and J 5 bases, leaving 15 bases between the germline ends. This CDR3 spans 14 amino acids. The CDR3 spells CASSPQGTGETQYF. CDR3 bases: TGTGCCAGCAGCCCCCAGGGGACGGGGGAGACCCAGTACTTC. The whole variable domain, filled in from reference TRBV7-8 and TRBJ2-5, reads GAGVSQSPRYKVAKRGQDVALRCDPISGHVSLFWYQQALGQGPEFLTYFQNEAQLDKSGLPSDRFFAERPEGSVSTLKIQRTQQEDSAVYLCASSPQGTGETQYFGPGTRLLVL.

CDR3 amino acids: CASSGRQDLGYTF. DNA for the CDR3: TGTGCCAGCTCAGGGCGACAGGACCTAGGCTACACCTTC. The rearrangement joins TRBV18 to TRBJ1-2; weak D call: TRBD1 (6 bases). Germline values: CDR1 KGHSH, CDR2 LQKENI. There are 13 residues in the CDR3. V lost 5 bases and J lost 8, with 15 bases in between.

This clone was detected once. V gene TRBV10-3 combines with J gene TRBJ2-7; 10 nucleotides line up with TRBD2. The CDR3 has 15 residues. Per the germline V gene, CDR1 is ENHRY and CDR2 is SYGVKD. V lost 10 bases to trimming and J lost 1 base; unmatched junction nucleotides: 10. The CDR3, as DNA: TGTGCCAGCAGACCCCCGGGACTAGCGTCCTACGAGCAGTACTTC. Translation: CASRPPGLASYEQYF.

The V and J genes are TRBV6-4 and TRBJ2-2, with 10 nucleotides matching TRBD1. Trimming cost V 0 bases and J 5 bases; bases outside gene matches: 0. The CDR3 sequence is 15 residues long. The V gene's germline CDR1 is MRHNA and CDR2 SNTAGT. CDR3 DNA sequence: TGTGCCAGCAGTGACTCGGACAGGGGGACCGGGGAGCTGTTTTTT. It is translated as CASSDSDRGTGELFF.

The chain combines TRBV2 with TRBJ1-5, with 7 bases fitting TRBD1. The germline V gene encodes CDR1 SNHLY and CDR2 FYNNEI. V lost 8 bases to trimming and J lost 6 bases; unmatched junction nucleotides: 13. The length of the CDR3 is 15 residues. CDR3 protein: CASGRQGPGGQPQHF. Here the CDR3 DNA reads TGTGCCAGCGGACGACAGGGCCCCGGGGGTCAGCCCCAGCATTTT.

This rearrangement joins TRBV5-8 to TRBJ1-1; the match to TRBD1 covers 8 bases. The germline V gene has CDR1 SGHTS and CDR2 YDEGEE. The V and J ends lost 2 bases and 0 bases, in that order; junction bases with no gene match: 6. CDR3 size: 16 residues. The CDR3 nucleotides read TGTGCCAGCAGCTTTTCTGTGACAGGGGTGAACACTGAAGCTTTCTTT. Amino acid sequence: CASSFSVTGVNTEAFF.

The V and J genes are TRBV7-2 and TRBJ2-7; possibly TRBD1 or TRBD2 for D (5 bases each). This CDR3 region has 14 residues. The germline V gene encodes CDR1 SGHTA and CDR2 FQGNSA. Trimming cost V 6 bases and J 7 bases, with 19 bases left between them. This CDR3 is CASSSDTGRREQYF. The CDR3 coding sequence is TGTGCCAGCAGTTCCGACACGGGACGAAGGGAGCAGTACTTC. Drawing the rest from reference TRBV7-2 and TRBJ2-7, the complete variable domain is GAGVSQSPSNKVTEKGKDVELRCDPISGHTALYWYRQSLGQGLEFLIYFQGNSAPDKSGLPSDRFSAERTGGSVSTLTIQRTQQEDSAVYLCASSSDTGRREQYFGPGTRLTVT.

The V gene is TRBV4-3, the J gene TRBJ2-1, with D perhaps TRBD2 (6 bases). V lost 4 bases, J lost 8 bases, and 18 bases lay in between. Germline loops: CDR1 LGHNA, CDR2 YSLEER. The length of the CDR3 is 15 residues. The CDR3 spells CASSLRDSSKDEQFF. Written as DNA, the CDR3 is TGCGCCAGCAGCCTGCGGGACTCCTCAAAGGATGAGCAGTTCTTC.

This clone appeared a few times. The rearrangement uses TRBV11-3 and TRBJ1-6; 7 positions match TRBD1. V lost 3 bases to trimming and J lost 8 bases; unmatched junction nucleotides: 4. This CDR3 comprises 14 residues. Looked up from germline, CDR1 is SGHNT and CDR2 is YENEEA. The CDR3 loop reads CASSLGDRDSPLHF. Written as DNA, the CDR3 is TGTGCCAGCAGCTTGGGTGACAGGGATTCACCCCTCCACTTT.

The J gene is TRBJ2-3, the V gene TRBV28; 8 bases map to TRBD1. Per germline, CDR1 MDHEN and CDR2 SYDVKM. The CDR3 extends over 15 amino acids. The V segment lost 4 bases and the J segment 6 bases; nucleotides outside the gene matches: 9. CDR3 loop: CASSWGTGVRDTQYF. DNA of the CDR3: TGTGCCAGCAGTTGGGGGACAGGCGTTAGGGATACGCAGTATTTT.

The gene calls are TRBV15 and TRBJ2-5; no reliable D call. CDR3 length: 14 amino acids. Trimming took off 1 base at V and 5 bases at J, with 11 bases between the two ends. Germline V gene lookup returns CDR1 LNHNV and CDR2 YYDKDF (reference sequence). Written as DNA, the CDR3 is TGTGCCACCAGCAGAGCCGGAGTAACGGAGACCCAGTACTTC. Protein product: CATSRAGVTETQYF.

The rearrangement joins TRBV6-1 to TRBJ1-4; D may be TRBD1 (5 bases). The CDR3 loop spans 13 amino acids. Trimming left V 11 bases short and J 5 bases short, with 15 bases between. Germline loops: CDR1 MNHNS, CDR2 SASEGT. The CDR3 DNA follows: TGTGCCGGGAACAGGAACCAGAATGAAAAACTGTTTTTT. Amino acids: CAGNRNQNEKLFF.

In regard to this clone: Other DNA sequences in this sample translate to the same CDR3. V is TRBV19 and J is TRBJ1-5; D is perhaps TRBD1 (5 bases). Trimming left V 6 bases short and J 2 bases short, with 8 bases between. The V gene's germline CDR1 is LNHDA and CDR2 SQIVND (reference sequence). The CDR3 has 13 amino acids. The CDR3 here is CASRAGGNQPQHF. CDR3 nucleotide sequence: TGTGCCAGTAGGGCGGGGGGCAATCAGCCCCAGCATTTT.

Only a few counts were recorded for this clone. The CDR3 reads CASSLTSGDGKNIQYF. The CDR3 nucleotides read TGTGCCAGCAGCTTAACGTCTGGGGATGGCAAAAACATTCAGTACTTC. The J gene is TRBJ2-4, the V gene TRBV7-9; no definite D call. Looked up from germline, CDR1 is SEHNR and CDR2 is FQNEAQ (reference sequence). The CDR3 runs to 16 residues. The V and J ends lost 2 bases and 3 bases respectively, with 14 bases between them.